This T cell receptor (beta chain) was sequenced during a study of T cell responses to AZD1222 COVID-19 vaccine. Study-level results: The study found Spike-specific TCR breadth and depth rose after two AZD1222 doses.

The CDR3 sequence is 17 residues long. The repertoire was sequenced with immunoSEQ multiplex PCR; TCRdb's copy has only in-frame clones and lacks some. The sample records 80,000 to 90,000 clones, 85% to 90% being singletons. To note about this clone: As yet, its antigen is unknown.

The sequence came from an adult who received the AZD1222 COVID-19 vaccine. Source: peripheral blood, taken 28 days after the second AZD1222 dose. The chain combines TRBV21-1 with TRBJ1-5; no check of the table's D call, TRBD1, against the DNA was made. TRBV21-1 is a listed pseudogene. The CDR3 is CASSSGTGGASNQPQHF. The CDR3 coding sequence is TGTGCCAGCAGCAGTGGGACAGGGGGCGCCTCCAATCAGCCCCAGCATTTT.